This T cell receptor (beta chain) derives from a study of response to subunit inactivated influenza vaccine. General study findings and limits: It was the authors' suggestion that each seasonal influenza vaccination recruits few new T cells.

The length of the CDR3 is 15 residues. V was clipped by 4 bases and J by 4 bases, with 18 bases between them. Germline CDR1 and CDR2: SQVTM and ANQGSEA. This clonotype was detected a few times. As yet, its antigen is unknown. TCRdb redid the calling of the RT-PCR reads with MiXCR, one entry per CDR3 protein. Of 590,000 or so distinct CDR3 sequences in the sample, around 13% were seen once. The chain employs TRBV29-1 and TRBJ2-3, with D perhaps matching TRBD1 (5 bases). This clonotype originated in a man aged 50 to 59 who received an inactivated influenza vaccine. The specimen was PBMCs from blood, collected approximately 15 days before vaccination. In DNA form, the CDR3 reads TGCAGCGTTGTACCAGTGGGCAGGGTGGCAGATACGCAGTATTTT. Translating gives CSVVPVGRVADTQYF.